This note documents a single TCR beta chain sequence. This CDR3 is built from 16 residues. Looked up from germline, CDR1 is SGHAT and CDR2 is FQNNGV. Trimming left V 1 base short and J 3 bases short, with 15 bases between. This sample is drawn from a study of blood T cells in healthy people across ages. Alongside a J-beta primer mix, a sample-barcoded 5' primer served in a second PCR lasting 7 to 11 cycles. All cDNA molecules were each tagged by a template-switch adaptor with 12 random nucleotides. TCRdb re-called the 5' RACE reads with MiXCR, one entry per CDR3 protein. The repertoire holds 600,000 to 900,000 distinct CDR3 sequences, with roughly 25% as singletons. The data also belong to a second study, concerning T cells of mothers and their children. That investigation notes: At a rate of approximately 1.5 ug per 15 ul, cDNA synthesis received all of the extracted RNA.

This receptor was identified in a boy aged 5-17 years in good health. This chain joins TRBV11-2 and TRBJ1-1; no clear D. Sequenced: blood. CDR3 coding DNA: TGTGCCAGCAGCTTAGGTGGGCCCCTCCCACACACTGAAGCTTTCTTT. It translates to CASSLGGPLPHTEAFF. Full variable domain (outside the CDR3, taken from reference TRBV11-2 and TRBJ1-1): EAGVAQSPRYKIIEKRQSVAFWCNPISGHATLYWYQQILGQGPKLLIQFQNNGVVDDSQLPKDRFSAERLKGVDSTLKIQPAKLEDSAVYLCASSLGGPLPHTEAFFGQGTRLTVV.